Reported below is one T cell receptor beta chain. Per the original methods: How many nucleated cells were present was estimated from reference gene primer amplification. This table comes from immunoSEQ multiplex PCR, and its TCRdb copy is limited to in-frame clones, with some not included. That table supplies the V and J calls and clone size; D and trimming were determined from the DNA. The sample lists about 150,000 clones; roughly four fifths were seen once. The data stem from a study of blood T cell repertoires in COVID-19. The wider study: Donors in the United States, Italy and Spain gave samples during acute or convalescent COVID-19. The analysed material was cDNA or gDNA that came from T cells, B-cell-depleted T cells, or PBMCs.

V lost 5 bases, J lost 1 base, and 7 bases stayed unmatched. This CDR3 region has 17 residues. Germline V lookup: CDR1 MNHNY, CDR2 SVGAGI (reference sequence). Sequences were obtained from peripheral blood. The V and J genes are TRBV6-6 and TRBJ2-3, with 12 bases that match TRBD2. The sequence derives from a human donor with acute or convalescent COVID-19. The donor label of this sample is uncertain. Here the CDR3 reads CASSRMRTSGGTDTQYF. The CDR3 bases are TGTGCCAGCAGTCGGATGAGGACTAGCGGGGGCACAGATACGCAGTATTTT.